The subject of this entry is one T cell receptor (beta chain). Its cognate antigen is unknown. TCRdb itself ran the 5' RACE reads through MiXCR, one entry per CDR3 protein. The sample contains around 510,000 distinct CDR3 sequences, about 20% of which appear only once. These data come from a study of T-cell memory formation after mild COVID-19. Study results and limitations: Among CD4+ contracting clones, most were CM and EM, and CD8+ ones EMRA. What remained unconfirmed was the SARS-CoV-2 specificity of second-wave clones peaking on day 37.

Germline lookup yields CDR1 SGHAT and CDR2 FQNNGV. CDR3 length: 17 amino acids. V was pared by 5 bases and J by 5 bases, with 15 bases of the junction left unmatched. Sequenced material: PBMCs or a T cell subset sorted from them (not recorded which). The chain uses TRBV11-2 and TRBJ2-5; 9 nucleotides line up with TRBD2. This sequence originates from an adult woman who had mild COVID-19 (a few samples of this study predate the infection). Cell type and time point are not known. CDR3 coding DNA: TGTGCCAGCAGCCCGGGGACCGGGACTAGCTTTGTGGAGACCCAGTACTTC. Translation gives CASSPGTGTSFVETQYF.